These 2 T cell receptor beta chains were sequenced from one sample in a study of cytomegalovirus exposure and HLA in healthy donors. PCR employed 60 Vbeta and 13 Jbeta primers. The table came from immunoSEQ multiplex PCR; TCRdb's copy has only in-frame clones and leaves some out. This table has 95,000 to 150,000 clones, around 72% appearing once. The specimen sequenced was PBMCs. All receptors come from a woman between 50 and 59 years old in good health and CMV-seropositive.

This clone was recorded a few times. The chain couples TRBV29-1 to TRBJ1-4, with 8 positions matching TRBD1. Germline lookup yields CDR1 SQVTM and CDR2 ANQGSEA. This CDR3 region has 14 residues. The J segment lost 7 bases and the V segment lost 6 bases, leaving 10 bases of the junction unmatched. This CDR3 is CSVATGGFGEKLFF. The DNA for the CDR3 is TGCAGCGTGGCTACAGGGGGGTTCGGTGAAAAACTGTTTTTT.

The chain recombines TRBV4-1 with TRBJ1-2; weak D call: TRBD1 (5 bases). Germline V gene sequence: CDR1 MGHRA, CDR2 YSYEKL. V lost 1 base to trimming and J lost 5 bases, with 14 bases between them. The CDR3 sequence is 15 residues long. The CDR3: CASSQVPGDSYGYTF. In DNA form, the CDR3 reads TGCGCCAGCAGCCAAGTTCCGGGGGATTCATATGGCTACACCTTC.